These 19 T cell receptor beta chains originate from one sample sequenced in a study of cytomegalovirus exposure and HLA in healthy donors. Primers: 60 Vbeta forward and 13 Jbeta reverse. Here immunoSEQ multiplex PCR was the method, and the copy in TCRdb shows in-frame clones only, minus some. The sample shows 150,000 to 200,000 clones, approximately 80% of them seen only once. What was sequenced was PBMCs. These receptors originate from a woman in her thirties in good health and CMV-seropositive.

This clone was recorded only once. The chain combines TRBV28 with TRBJ1-5; unclear D gene. Germline loops: CDR1 MDHEN, CDR2 SYDVKM. The CDR3 is 14 residues long. V was pared by 6 bases and J by 7 bases, with 16 bases between. CDR3 protein: CASSPLLRGQPQHF. CDR3 coding DNA: TGTGCCAGCAGCCCCCTCCTCCGGGGACAGCCCCAGCATTTT.

V and J are TRBV15 and TRBJ2-7; 7 nucleotides align to TRBD1. CDR3 length: 14 amino acids. Unmatched junction bases numbered 8, after V lost 6 bases and J lost 3 bases. In germline, CDR1 is LNHNV, CDR2 YYDKDF (reference sequence). The CDR3 loop reads CATSRDRVGYEQYF. Here the CDR3 DNA reads TGTGCCACCAGTCGCGACAGGGTGGGCTACGAGCAGTACTTC. Together with reference TRBV15 and TRBJ2-7, the CDR3 gives the full variable domain: DAMVIQNPRYQVTQFGKPVTLSCSQTLNHNVMYWYQQKSSQAPKLLFHYYDKDFNNEADTPDNFQSRRPNTSFCFLDIRSPGLGDTAMYLCATSRDRVGYEQYFGPGTRLTVT.

The V and J genes are TRBV5-6 and TRBJ2-5; a possible D gene is TRBD1 (6 bases). The end of the DNA fits TRBJ2-7 better, so the J call may be wrong. The CDR3 consists of 13 residues. Germline values: CDR1 SGHDT, CDR2 YYEEEE. For the CDR3, the DNA is TGTGCCAGCAGCTTGGAGGACAGCTACGAGCAGTACTTC. This encodes CASSLEDSYEQYF.

This clone was counted only a few times. The gene calls are TRBV7-8 and TRBJ1-5; tentatively, D is TRBD1 (6 bases). Trimming stripped 5 bases from V and 9 bases from J, with 17 bases between. This CDR3 is built from 14 residues. Germline lookup yields CDR1 SGHVS and CDR2 FQNEAQ. The CDR3 reads CASSIGTSEGPQHF. The CDR3 DNA is TGTGCCAGCAGCATCGGGACATCCGAGGGGCCCCAGCATTTT.

The V call is TRBV19, the J call TRBJ1-5, with D maybe TRBD1 (5 bases). Trimming stripped 3 bases from V and 0 bases from J, with 9 bases between. The CDR3 contains 15 residues. Germline assignment: CDR1 LNHDA and CDR2 SQIVND (reference sequence). Here the CDR3 DNA reads TGTGCCAGTAGTATCCGGGGGGATAGCAATCAGCCCCAGCATTTT. The encoded protein is CASSIRGDSNQPQHF.

The chain has TRBV5-4 and TRBJ1-2; the match to TRBD1 covers 7 bases. In germline, CDR1 is SGHNT, CDR2 YYREEE (reference sequence). With 4 bases clipped from V and 3 bases from J, the junction kept 6 bases outside the gene matches. The CDR3 length is 14 residues. CDR3 sequence (DNA): TGTGCCAGCAGCAGGGACAGACTCGACTATGGCTACACCTTC. Translated: CASSRDRLDYGYTF.

This clone was observed a few times. This rearrangement joins TRBV6-5 to TRBJ2-7; D is perhaps TRBD1 (6 bases). Germline-derived CDR1 and CDR2 are MNHEY and SVGAGI. This CDR3 spans 12 amino acids. Trimming stripped 4 bases from V and 4 bases from J, with 8 bases between. CDR3 protein: CASSLQGYEQYF. The CDR3 DNA follows: TGTGCCAGCAGTTTACAGGGTTACGAGCAGTACTTC.

The chain joins TRBV28 to TRBJ2-3; TRBD1 agrees at 9 bases. The CDR3 covers 15 residues. The V gene's germline CDR1 is MDHEN and CDR2 SYDVKM. The trim removed 3 bases at V and 0 bases at J, leaving 1 base unmatched. In DNA form, the CDR3 reads TGTGCCAGCAGTTTCGGACAGGGGAGCACAGATACGCAGTATTTT. Translated: CASSFGQGSTDTQYF.

The V gene is TRBV5-6, the J gene TRBJ1-4, with D possibly matching TRBD1 (5 bases). This CDR3 is 14 amino acids long. The V gene's germline CDR1 is SGHDT and CDR2 YYEEEE. The CDR3 protein is CASESPGKDEKLFF. Here the CDR3 DNA reads TGTGCAAGCGAGTCCCCAGGGAAGGATGAAAAACTGTTTTTT.

V and J are TRBV10-3 and TRBJ2-7, with TRBD1 as a possible D gene (6 bases). Germline V gene sequence: CDR1 ENHRY, CDR2 SYGVKD. Trimming took 10 bases from V and 3 from J, leaving 16 bases between them. The CDR3 spans 13 residues. The CDR3 bases are TGTGCCACTTTTGAACAGGGACGCTACGAGCAGTACTTC. Protein: CATFEQGRYEQYF.

This sequence joins TRBV6-5 and TRBJ1-5, with 8 bases identical to TRBD1. Losses at the gene ends were 5 bases for V and 4 bases for J; bases not matched to a gene: 4. Germline-derived CDR1 and CDR2 are MNHEY and SVGAGI. The CDR3 sequence is 14 residues long. CDR3 sequence: CASSTDRGNQPQHF. CDR3 in DNA: TGTGCCAGCAGTACCGACAGGGGTAATCAGCCCCAGCATTTT.

This chain links TRBV9 with TRBJ1-3, with D uncertain. This CDR3 contains 15 residues. Trimming took off 6 bases at V and 0 bases at J, with 13 bases between the two ends. Germline V gives CDR1 SGDLS, CDR2 YYNGEE. CDR3 in amino acids: CASTRSDDSGNTIYF. The DNA of the CDR3 is TGTGCCAGCACCCGGAGTGACGACTCTGGAAACACCATATATTTT.

In its sample, this clone was seen once. The chain uses TRBV2 and TRBJ1-5, with 9 nucleotides matching TRBD1. Germline trimming cut 7 bases from V and 7 bases from J; bases unmatched to any gene: 11. The CDR3 length is 15 residues. Germline V gene sequence: CDR1 SNHLY, CDR2 FYNNEI. Here the CDR3 reads CASNTDRGYGQPQHF. The CDR3 DNA reads TGTGCCAGCAATACGGACAGGGGTTATGGGCAGCCCCAGCATTTT.

The chain links TRBV6-6 to TRBJ1-1; possible D gene TRBD1, 5 bases. V lost 2 bases and J 1 base, leaving 11 bases between the germline ends. CDR3 length equals 15 residues. Germline V gene lookup returns CDR1 MNHNY and CDR2 SVGAGI (reference sequence). In DNA form, the CDR3 reads TGTGCCAGCAGTTACGTAGGACAAGGGAACACTGAAGCTTTCTTT. This translates into CASSYVGQGNTEAFF.

The chain recombines TRBV7-9 with TRBJ1-2, with TRBD1 as a possible D gene (5 bases). The germline CDR1 and CDR2 sequences are SEHNR and FQNEAQ (reference sequence). The CDR3 length is 14 residues. Trimming left V 4 bases short and J 5 bases short, with 14 bases between. Written as DNA, the CDR3 is TGTGCCAGCAGCTCTTCTGGGGCCAAATATGGCTACACCTTC. It specifies CASSSSGAKYGYTF.

The rearrangement uses TRBV6-6 and TRBJ2-1; tentative D call: TRBD2 (6 bases). The germline V and J ends were trimmed by 2 bases and 8 bases, with 10 bases remaining between them. The CDR3 runs 13 residues. Germline loops: CDR1 MNHNY, CDR2 SVGAGI (reference sequence). The DNA of the CDR3 is TGTGCCAGCAGTTACCCTCGGAGGGATGAGCAGTTCTTC. This translates into CASSYPRRDEQFF.

Only one count was recorded for this clone. The chain employs TRBV4-1 and TRBJ2-5, with 7 bases aligning to TRBD1. V lost 4 bases, J lost 0 bases, and 5 bases stayed unmatched. CDR3 size: 15 residues. CDR1 and CDR2 (germline): MGHRA, YSYEKL. This chain's CDR3 is CASSRATGNQETQYF. The CDR3 DNA reads TGCGCCAGCAGCCGAGCGACAGGGAACCAAGAGACCCAGTACTTC.

The chain recombines TRBV5-6 with TRBJ1-5; 7 bases agree with TRBD1. The V segment lost 0 bases and the J segment 5 bases; nucleotides outside the gene matches: 14. The CDR3 length is 18 residues. Germline CDR1 is SGHDT and CDR2 is YYEEEE. The CDR3 spells CASSLATASQGDYQPQHF. The CDR3 DNA reads TGTGCCAGCAGCTTGGCCACCGCGAGTCAGGGGGATTATCAGCCCCAGCATTTT.

V usage is TRBV9 and J usage is TRBJ1-2; D is possibly TRBD1 (6 bases). This CDR3 contains 18 residues. V gave up 0 bases and J gave up 4 bases, with 22 bases separating them. Germline assignment: CDR1 SGDLS and CDR2 YYNGEE. The CDR3 loop is CASSVAPPGAGASYGYTF. Written as DNA, the CDR3 is TGTGCCAGCAGCGTAGCCCCTCCCGGTGCAGGGGCATCCTATGGCTACACCTTC. Full variable domain (missing parts from reference TRBV9 and TRBJ1-2): DSGVTQTPKHLITATGQRVTLRCSPRSGDLSVYWYQQSLDQGLQFLIQYYNGEERAKGNILERFSAQQFPDLHSELNLSSLELGDSALYFCASSVAPPGAGASYGYTFGSGTRLTVV.